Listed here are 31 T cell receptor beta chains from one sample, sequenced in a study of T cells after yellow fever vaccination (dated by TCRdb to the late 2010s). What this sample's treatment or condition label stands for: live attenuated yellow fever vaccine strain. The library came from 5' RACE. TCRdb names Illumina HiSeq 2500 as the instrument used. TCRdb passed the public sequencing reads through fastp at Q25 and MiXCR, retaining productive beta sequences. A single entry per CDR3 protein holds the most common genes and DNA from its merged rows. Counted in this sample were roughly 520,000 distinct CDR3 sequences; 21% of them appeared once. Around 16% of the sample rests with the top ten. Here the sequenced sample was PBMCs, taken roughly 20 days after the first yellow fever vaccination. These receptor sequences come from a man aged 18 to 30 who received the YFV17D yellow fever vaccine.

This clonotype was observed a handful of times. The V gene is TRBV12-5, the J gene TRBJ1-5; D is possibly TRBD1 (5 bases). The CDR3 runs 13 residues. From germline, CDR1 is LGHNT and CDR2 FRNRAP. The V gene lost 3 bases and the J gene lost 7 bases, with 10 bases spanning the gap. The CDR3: CASGFLEGQPQHF. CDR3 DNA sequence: TGTGCTAGTGGTTTTCTCGAGGGGCAGCCCCAGCATTTT.

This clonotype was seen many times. In DNA, the CDR3 is TGTGCCAGCAGTTTAGGGAGTACTGGGGCCAACGTCCTGACTTTC. Translation: CASSLGSTGANVLTF. The genes are TRBV12-3 or TRBV12-4 and TRBJ2-6; D uncertain. V lost 1 base, J lost 2 bases, and 6 bases lay in between. This CDR3 is 15 amino acids long.

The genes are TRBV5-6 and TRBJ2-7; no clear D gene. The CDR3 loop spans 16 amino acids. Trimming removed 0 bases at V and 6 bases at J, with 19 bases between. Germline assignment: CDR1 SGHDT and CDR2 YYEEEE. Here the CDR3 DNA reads TGTGCCAGCAGCTTGGCCCCCTTAGGGAAGCTGGGCGAGCAGTACGTC. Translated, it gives CASSLAPLGKLGEQYV.

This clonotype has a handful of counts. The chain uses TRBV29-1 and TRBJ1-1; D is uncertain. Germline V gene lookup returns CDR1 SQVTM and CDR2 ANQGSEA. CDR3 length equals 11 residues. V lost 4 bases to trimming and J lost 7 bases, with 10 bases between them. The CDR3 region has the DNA TGCAGCGTTGGCACAGTGGGTGAAGCTTTCTTT. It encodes CSVGTVGEAFF. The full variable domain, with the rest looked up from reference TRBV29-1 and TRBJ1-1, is SAVISQKPSRDICQRGTSLTIQCQVDSQVTMMFWYRQQPGQSLTLIATANQGSEATYESGFVIDKFPISRPNLTFSTLTVSNMSPEDSSIYLCSVGTVGEAFFGQGTRLTVV.

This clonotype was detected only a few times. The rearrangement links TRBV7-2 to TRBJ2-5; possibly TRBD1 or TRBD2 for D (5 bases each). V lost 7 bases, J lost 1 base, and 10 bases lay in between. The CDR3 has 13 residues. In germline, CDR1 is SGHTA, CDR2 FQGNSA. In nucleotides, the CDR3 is TGTGCCAGCAACCAGGGACGCCAAGAGACCCAGTACTTC. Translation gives CASNQGRQETQYF. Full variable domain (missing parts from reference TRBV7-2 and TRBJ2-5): GAGVSQSPSNKVTEKGKDVELRCDPISGHTALYWYRQSLGQGLEFLIYFQGNSAPDKSGLPSDRFSAERTGGSVSTLTIQRTQQEDSAVYLCASNQGRQETQYFGPGTRLLVL.

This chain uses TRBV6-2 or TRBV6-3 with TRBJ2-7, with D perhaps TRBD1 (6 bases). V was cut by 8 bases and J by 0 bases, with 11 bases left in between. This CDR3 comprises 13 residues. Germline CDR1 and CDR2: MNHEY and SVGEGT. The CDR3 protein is CASRDIPSYEQYF. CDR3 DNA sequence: TGTGCCAGCCGGGACATCCCCTCCTACGAGCAGTACTTC.

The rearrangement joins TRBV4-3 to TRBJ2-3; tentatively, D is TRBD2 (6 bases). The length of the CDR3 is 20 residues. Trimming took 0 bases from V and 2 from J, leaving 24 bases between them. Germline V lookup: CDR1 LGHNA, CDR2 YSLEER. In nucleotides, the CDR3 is TGCGCCAGCAGCCAAGATCGCGGGGAGACGTACAAGGGCCCCACAGATACGCAGTATTTT. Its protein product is CASSQDRGETYKGPTDTQYF.

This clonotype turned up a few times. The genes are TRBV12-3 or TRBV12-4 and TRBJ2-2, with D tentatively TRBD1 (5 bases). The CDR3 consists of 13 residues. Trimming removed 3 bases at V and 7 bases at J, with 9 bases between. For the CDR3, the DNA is TGTGCCAGCAGTTTGCGACAGCACGGGGAGCTGTTTTTT. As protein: CASSLRQHGELFF.

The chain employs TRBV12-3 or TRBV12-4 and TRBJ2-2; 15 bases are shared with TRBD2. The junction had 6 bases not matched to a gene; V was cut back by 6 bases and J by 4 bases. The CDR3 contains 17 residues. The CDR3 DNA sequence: TGTGCCAGCAGGCGGACTAGCGGGGGGGCGGGCACCGGGGAGCTGTTTTTT. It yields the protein CASRRTSGGAGTGELFF.

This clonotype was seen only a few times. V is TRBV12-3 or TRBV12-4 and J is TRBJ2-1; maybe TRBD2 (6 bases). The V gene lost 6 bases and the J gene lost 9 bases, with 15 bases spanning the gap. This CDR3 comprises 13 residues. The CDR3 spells CASSFWRGLEQFF. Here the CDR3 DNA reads TGTGCCAGCAGCTTCTGGCGGGGCCTTGAGCAGTTCTTC.

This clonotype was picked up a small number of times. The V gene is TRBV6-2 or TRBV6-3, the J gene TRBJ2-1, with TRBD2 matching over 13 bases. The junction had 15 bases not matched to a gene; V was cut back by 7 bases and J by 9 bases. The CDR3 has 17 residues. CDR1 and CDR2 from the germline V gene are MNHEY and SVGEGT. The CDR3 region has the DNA TGTGCCAGCACCCCCCGGACTAGCGGGGGTGGTAACAGTGAGCAGTTCTTC. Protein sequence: CASTPRTSGGGNSEQFF.

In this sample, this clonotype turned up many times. The CDR3: CASSSSGGAYNEQFF. CDR3 coding DNA: TGTGCCAGCAGCTCTAGCGGGGGGGCCTACAATGAGCAGTTCTTC. The chain recombines TRBV7-2 with TRBJ2-1; TRBD2 matches at 12 bases. V shed 4 bases, J shed 2 bases, and the junction held 0 bases outside the gene matches. CDR1 is SGHTA and CDR2 is FQGNSA in the germline V gene. The CDR3 contains 15 residues.

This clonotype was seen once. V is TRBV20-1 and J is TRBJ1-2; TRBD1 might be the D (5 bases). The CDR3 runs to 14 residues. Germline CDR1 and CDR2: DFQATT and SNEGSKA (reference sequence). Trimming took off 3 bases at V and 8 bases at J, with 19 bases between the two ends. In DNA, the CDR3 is TGCAGTGCTAGTCAGACAGCCCTTGGGCTGGGCTACACCTTC. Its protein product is CSASQTALGLGYTF.

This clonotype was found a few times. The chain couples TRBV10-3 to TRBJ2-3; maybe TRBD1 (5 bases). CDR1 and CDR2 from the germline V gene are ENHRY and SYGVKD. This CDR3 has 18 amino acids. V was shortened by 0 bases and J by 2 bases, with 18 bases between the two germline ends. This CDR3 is CAISESINDRTNTDTQYF. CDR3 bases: TGTGCCATCAGTGAGTCGATAAATGACAGAACTAACACAGATACGCAGTATTTT.

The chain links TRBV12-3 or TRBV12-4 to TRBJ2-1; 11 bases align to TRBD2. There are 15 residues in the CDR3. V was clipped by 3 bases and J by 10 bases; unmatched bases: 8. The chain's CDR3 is CASSLVAGGPREQFF. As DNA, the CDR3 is TGTGCCAGCAGTTTGGTAGCGGGGGGGCCTCGGGAGCAGTTCTTC.

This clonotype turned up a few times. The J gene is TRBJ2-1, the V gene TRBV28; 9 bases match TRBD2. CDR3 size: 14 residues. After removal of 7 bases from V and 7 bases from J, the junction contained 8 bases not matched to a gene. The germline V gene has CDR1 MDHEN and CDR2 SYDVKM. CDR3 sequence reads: CASIRAGGPNEQFF. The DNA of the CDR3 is TGTGCCAGCATTAGGGCGGGGGGGCCTAATGAGCAGTTCTTC.

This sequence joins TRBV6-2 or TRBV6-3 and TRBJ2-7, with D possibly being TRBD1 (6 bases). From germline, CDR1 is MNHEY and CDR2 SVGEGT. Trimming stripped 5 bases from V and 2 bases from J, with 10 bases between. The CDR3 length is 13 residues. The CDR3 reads CASSRTAPYEQYV. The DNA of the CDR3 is TGTGCCAGCAGTCGGACAGCCCCCTACGAGCAGTACGTC.

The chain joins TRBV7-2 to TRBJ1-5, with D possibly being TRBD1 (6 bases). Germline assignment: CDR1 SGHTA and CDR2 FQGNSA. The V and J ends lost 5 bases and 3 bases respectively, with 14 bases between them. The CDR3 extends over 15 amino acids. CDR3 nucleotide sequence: TGTGCCAGCAGCCTACAGGGAGGGGCCAATCAGCCCCAGCATTTT. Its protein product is CASSLQGGANQPQHF. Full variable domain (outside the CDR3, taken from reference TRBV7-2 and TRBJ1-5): GAGVSQSPSNKVTEKGKDVELRCDPISGHTALYWYRQSLGQGLEFLIYFQGNSAPDKSGLPSDRFSAERTGGSVSTLTIQRTQQEDSAVYLCASSLQGGANQPQHFGDGTRLSIL.

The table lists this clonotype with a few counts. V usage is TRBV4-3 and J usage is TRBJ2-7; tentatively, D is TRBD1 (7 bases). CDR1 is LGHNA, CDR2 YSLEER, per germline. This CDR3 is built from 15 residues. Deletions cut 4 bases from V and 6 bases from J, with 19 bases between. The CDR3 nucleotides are TGCGCCAGCAGCCCTATAAACAGGGGAGGCGGCGAGCAGTACTTC. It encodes CASSPINRGGGEQYF.

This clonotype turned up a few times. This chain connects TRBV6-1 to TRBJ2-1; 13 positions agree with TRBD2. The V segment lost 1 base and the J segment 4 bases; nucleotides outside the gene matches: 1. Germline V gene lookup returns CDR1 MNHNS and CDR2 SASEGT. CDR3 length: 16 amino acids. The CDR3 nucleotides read TGTGCCAGCAGTGAAGAACTAGCGGGGGGGTACAATGAGCAGTTCTTC. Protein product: CASSEELAGGYNEQFF.

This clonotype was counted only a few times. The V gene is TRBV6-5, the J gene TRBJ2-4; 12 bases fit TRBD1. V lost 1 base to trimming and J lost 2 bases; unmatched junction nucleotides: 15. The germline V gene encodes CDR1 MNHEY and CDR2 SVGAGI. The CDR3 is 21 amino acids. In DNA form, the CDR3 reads TGTGCCAGCAGTTACTTCTTATGGGACAGGGGGCGGAAATACCCCAAAAACATTCAGTACTTC. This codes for CASSYFLWDRGRKYPKNIQYF.

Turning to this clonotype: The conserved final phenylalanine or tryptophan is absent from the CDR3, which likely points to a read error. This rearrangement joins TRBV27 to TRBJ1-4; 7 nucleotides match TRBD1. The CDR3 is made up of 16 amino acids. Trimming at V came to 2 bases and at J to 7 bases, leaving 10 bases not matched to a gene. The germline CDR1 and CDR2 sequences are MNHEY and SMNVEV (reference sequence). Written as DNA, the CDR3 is TGTGCCAGCAGTTTAAGGCCAGGGGGAAAGGGTGAAAAACTGTTTATT. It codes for CASSLRPGGKGEKLFI.

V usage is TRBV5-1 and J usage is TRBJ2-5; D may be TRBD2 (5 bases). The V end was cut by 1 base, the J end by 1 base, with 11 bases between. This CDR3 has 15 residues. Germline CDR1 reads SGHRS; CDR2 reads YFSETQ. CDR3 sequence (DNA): TGCGCCAGCAGCTTGTCGGGGAAACTCCAAGAGACCCAGTACTTC. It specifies CASSLSGKLQETQYF.

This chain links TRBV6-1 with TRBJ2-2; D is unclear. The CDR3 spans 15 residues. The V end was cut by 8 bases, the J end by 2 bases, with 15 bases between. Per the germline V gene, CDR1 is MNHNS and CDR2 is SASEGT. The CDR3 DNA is TGTGCCAGCGCCGCGCCGGGCCTTAACACCGGGGAGCTGTTTTTT. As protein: CASAAPGLNTGELFF.

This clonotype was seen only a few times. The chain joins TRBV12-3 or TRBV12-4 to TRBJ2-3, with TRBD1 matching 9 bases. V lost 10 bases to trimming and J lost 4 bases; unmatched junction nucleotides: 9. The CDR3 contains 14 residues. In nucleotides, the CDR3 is TGTGCCACCATGACAGGGGGGTTTGCAGATACGCAGTATTTT. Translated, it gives CATMTGGFADTQYF.

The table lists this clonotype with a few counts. CDR3 sequence reads: CASSVAGGPFYEQYF. CDR3 DNA sequence: TGTGCCAGCAGCGTAGCTGGGGGGCCTTTCTACGAGCAGTACTTC. This chain joins TRBV9 and TRBJ2-7; D is possibly TRBD1 or TRBD2 (6 bases each). The V end lost 0 bases, the J end lost 3 bases, and 13 bases lay between the germline ends. Looked up from germline, CDR1 is SGDLS and CDR2 is YYNGEE. The CDR3 runs to 15 residues.

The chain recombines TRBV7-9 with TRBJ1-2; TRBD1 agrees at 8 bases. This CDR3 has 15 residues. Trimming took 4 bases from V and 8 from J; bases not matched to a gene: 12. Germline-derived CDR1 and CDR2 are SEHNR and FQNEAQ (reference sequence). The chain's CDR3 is CASSSQGGQVGGYTF. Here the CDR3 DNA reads TGTGCCAGCAGCTCACAGGGGGGACAAGTTGGCGGCTACACCTTC.

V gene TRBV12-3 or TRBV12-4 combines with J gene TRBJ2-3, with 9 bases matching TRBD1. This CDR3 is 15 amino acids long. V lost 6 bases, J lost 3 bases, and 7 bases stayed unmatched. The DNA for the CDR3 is TGTGCCAGCAGGCATAGACAGGGGGTAACAGATACGCAGTATTTT. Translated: CASRHRQGVTDTQYF.

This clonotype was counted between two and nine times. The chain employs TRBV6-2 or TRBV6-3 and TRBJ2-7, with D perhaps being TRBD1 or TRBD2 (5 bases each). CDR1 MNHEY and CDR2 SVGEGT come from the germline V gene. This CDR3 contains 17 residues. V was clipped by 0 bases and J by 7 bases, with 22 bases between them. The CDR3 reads CASSYSPTGHGTGEQYF. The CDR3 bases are TGTGCCAGCAGTTACTCGCCCACCGGACACGGGACGGGAGAGCAGTACTTC.

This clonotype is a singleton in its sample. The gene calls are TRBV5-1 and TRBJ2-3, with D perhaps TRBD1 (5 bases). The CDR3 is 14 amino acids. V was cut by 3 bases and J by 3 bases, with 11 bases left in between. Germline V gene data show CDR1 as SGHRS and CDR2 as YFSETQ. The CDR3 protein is CASSWLTVTDTQYF. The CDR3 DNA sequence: TGCGCCAGCAGCTGGTTGACAGTTACAGATACGCAGTATTTT.

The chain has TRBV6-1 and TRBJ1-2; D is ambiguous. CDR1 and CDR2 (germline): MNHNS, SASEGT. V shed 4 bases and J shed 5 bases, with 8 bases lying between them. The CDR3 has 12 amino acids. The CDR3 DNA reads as TGTGCCAGCAGTGTTTCTGAGTATGGCTACACCTTC. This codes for CASSVSEYGYTF.